The 19 T cell receptor beta chains presented below share a single source sample, sequenced in a study of shared clonotypes between healthy human individuals. TCRdb keeps only in-frame clones here, not all; method: immunoSEQ multiplex PCR. Among 2.5 million or so clones listed, about 92% were seen once. Sequenced material: naive CD4+ T cells sorted from blood. Subset described: CD45RA+ positively selected. These receptors came from a man younger than 30 in good health.

On this clone itself: At the DNA level, this CDR3 is encoded by other sequences in the same sample as well. The J gene is TRBJ1-5, the V gene TRBV6-5; D not certain. The CDR3 runs to 15 residues. The germline CDR1 and CDR2 sequences are MNHEY and SVGAGI. V lost 0 bases and J lost 1, with 7 bases in between. The CDR3 region is CASSYSRGSNQPQHF. CDR3 nucleotides: TGTGCCAGCAGTTACTCGAGAGGGAGCAATCAGCCCCAGCATTTT.

This sequence joins TRBV5-4 and TRBJ2-7; D gene unclear. Between the trimmed V and J ends, which lost 0 bases and 2 bases, there was a span of 12 bases. This CDR3 has 15 residues. From germline, CDR1 is SGHNT and CDR2 YYREEE (reference sequence). CDR3 sequence: CASSLVLGAAYEQYF. CDR3 coding DNA: TGTGCCAGCAGCTTGGTGCTGGGTGCAGCCTACGAGCAGTACTTC.

This chain uses TRBV10-3 with TRBJ1-1; D not certain. Per germline, CDR1 ENHRY and CDR2 SYGVKD. V dropped 2 bases and J dropped 0 bases, with 13 bases sitting between them. The CDR3 runs 16 residues. The CDR3 region is CAISEIPGWLNTEAFF. For the CDR3, the DNA is TGTGCCATCAGTGAGATACCGGGGTGGCTGAACACTGAAGCTTTCTTT.

The rearrangement joins TRBV5-1 to TRBJ1-4; D perhaps matches TRBD1 (5 bases). The CDR3 runs to 14 residues. Trimming left V 4 bases short and J 4 bases short, with 11 bases between. Germline-derived CDR1 and CDR2 are SGHRS and YFSETQ. CDR3 sequence reads: CASSVGVGNEKLFF. Written as DNA, the CDR3 is TGCGCCAGCAGCGTAGGGGTCGGTAATGAAAAACTGTTTTTT. The full variable domain, its missing parts supplied by reference TRBV5-1 and TRBJ1-4, is KAGVTQTPRYLIKTRGQQVTLSCSPISGHRSVSWYQQTPGQGLQFLFEYFSETQRNKGNFPGRFSGRQFSNSRSEMNVSTLELGDSALYLCASSVGVGNEKLFFGSGTQLSVL.

DNA of the CDR3: TGTGCCAGCAGTAAATCCCAAGGGCAGCCCCAGCATTTT. It codes for CASSKSQGQPQHF. The gene calls are TRBV27 and TRBJ1-5; the D is unclear. The CDR3 length is 13 residues. Trimming took off 5 bases at V and 7 bases at J, with 12 bases between the two ends. In germline, CDR1 is MNHEY, CDR2 SMNVEV (reference sequence).

A word on this clone: Different DNA sequences within this sample yield the same CDR3. This chain joins TRBV5-1 and TRBJ2-2; 7 bases line up with TRBD2. Trimming at V came to 0 bases and at J to 3 bases, leaving 5 bases not matched to a gene. This CDR3 is 16 amino acids long. Germline V gene sequence: CDR1 SGHRS, CDR2 YFSETQ. CDR3 DNA: TGCGCCAGCAGCTTGGCTGGCGGGGGTTACACCGGGGAGCTGTTTTTT. This gives the protein CASSLAGGGYTGELFF.

V usage is TRBV7-2 and J usage is TRBJ2-7; TRBD2 agrees at 8 bases. The CDR3 contains 14 residues. V was pared by 4 bases and J by 3 bases, with 5 bases of the junction left unmatched. The germline gives CDR1 SGHTA, CDR2 FQGNSA. The CDR3 DNA follows: TGTGCCAGCAGCTCCGTAGCGGGACTCTACGAGCAGTACTTC. As protein: CASSSVAGLYEQYF.

CDR3 nucleotides: TGTGCCAGTAAACAACAGGGAGGCACTGAAGCTTTCTTT. Protein product: CASKQQGGTEAFF. The chain has TRBV19 and TRBJ1-1; weak D call: TRBD1 (6 bases). V was trimmed by 7 bases and J by 4 bases, leaving 13 bases between them. The CDR3 has 13 amino acids. Germline values: CDR1 LNHDA, CDR2 SQIVND (reference sequence).

The table lists this clone with a few counts. This chain joins TRBV7-9 and TRBJ2-7; 8 bases align to TRBD1. V lost 4 bases, J lost 0 bases, and 2 bases stayed unmatched. CDR3 length equals 14 residues. The germline V gene has CDR1 SEHNR and CDR2 FQNEAQ (reference sequence). The CDR3 nucleotides are TGTGCCAGCAGCTCCCAGGGGGCCTCCTACGAGCAGTACTTC. It specifies CASSSQGASYEQYF.

This sequence joins TRBV29-1 and TRBJ2-1; 7 bases align to TRBD1. The CDR3 has 11 amino acids. V was clipped by 7 bases and J by 4 bases; unmatched bases: 1. Germline V gene sequence: CDR1 SQVTM, CDR2 ANQGSEA. CDR3 DNA sequence: TGCAGCGCGGGACAGTACAATGAGCAGTTCTTC. It encodes CSAGQYNEQFF.

In the case of this clone: This sample also contains other DNA sequences that code for the same CDR3. The chain carries TRBV9 and TRBJ2-7; D uncertain. Trimming cost V 0 bases and J 3 bases, with 4 bases left between them. Germline V gives CDR1 SGDLS, CDR2 YYNGEE. The CDR3 runs to 12 residues. CDR3 loop: CASSVAGYEQYF. DNA for the CDR3: TGTGCCAGCAGCGTAGCCGGCTACGAGCAGTACTTC. The whole variable domain, filled in from reference TRBV9 and TRBJ2-7, reads DSGVTQTPKHLITATGQRVTLRCSPRSGDLSVYWYQQSLDQGLQFLIQYYNGEERAKGNILERFSAQQFPDLHSELNLSSLELGDSALYFCASSVAGYEQYFGPGTRLTVT.

The chain employs TRBV14 and TRBJ2-6, with no clear D. Per germline, CDR1 SGHDN and CDR2 FVKESK. The ends were cut back, 4 bases at V and 4 bases at J, with 11 bases in the middle. The CDR3 length is 15 residues. CDR3 nucleotides: TGTGCCAGCAGCCCCCAGACGGTCGGGGCCAACGTCCTGACTTTC. Translating gives CASSPQTVGANVLTF. Filled out from reference TRBV14 and TRBJ2-6, the complete variable domain reads EAGVTQFPSHSVIEKGQTVTLRCDPISGHDNLYWYRRVMGKEIKFLLHFVKESKQDESGMPNNRFLAERTGGTYSTLKVQPAELEDSGVYFCASSPQTVGANVLTFGAGSRLTVL.

The gene calls are TRBV19 and TRBJ1-2, with 8 nucleotides matching TRBD1. The CDR3 is 14 residues long. Trimming cost V 5 bases and J 6 bases; bases outside gene matches: 8. Germline loops: CDR1 LNHDA, CDR2 SQIVND (reference sequence). CDR3 sequence reads: CASSEQGAGDGYTF. The CDR3 nucleotides are TGTGCCAGTAGTGAGCAGGGGGCTGGGGATGGCTACACCTTC.

This clone was recorded once. This chain connects TRBV7-6 to TRBJ2-6, with D possibly matching TRBD2 (6 bases). The CDR3 extends over 19 amino acids. The V and J ends lost 5 bases and 4 bases respectively, with 24 bases between them. The germline V gene encodes CDR1 SGHVS and CDR2 FNYEAQ. The CDR3 is CASSPTPGDLQVGANVLTF. CDR3 sequence (DNA): TGTGCCAGCAGCCCCACCCCGGGGGACCTCCAAGTAGGGGCCAACGTCCTGACTTTC.

Details on this clone: This sample also contains other DNA sequences that code for the same CDR3. The CDR3 protein is CAWSVGGGGYGYTF. In DNA form, the CDR3 reads TGTGCCTGGAGTGTAGGGGGAGGCGGGTATGGCTACACCTTC. This sequence joins TRBV30 and TRBJ1-2; D may be TRBD1 (6 bases). This CDR3 is built from 14 residues. CDR1 GTSNPN and CDR2 SVGIG come from the germline V gene (reference sequence). Trimming took 0 bases from V and 5 from J, leaving 13 bases between them.

V gene TRBV11-2 combines with J gene TRBJ1-4; D gene unclear. V lost 5 bases and J lost 1, with 11 bases in between. Germline lookup yields CDR1 SGHAT and CDR2 FQNNGV. This CDR3 region has 15 residues. As DNA, the CDR3 is TGTGCCAGCAGCCAAGCCCGGGGAACTAATGAAAAACTGTTTTTT. Translated: CASSQARGTNEKLFF.

For this clone: The same CDR3 arises from other DNA sequences in this sample as well. The chain has TRBV10-3 and TRBJ2-1; D is unresolved. CDR3 length: 14 residues. Looked up from germline, CDR1 is ENHRY and CDR2 is SYGVKD. The ends were cut back, 7 bases at V and 2 bases at J, with 12 bases in the middle. Here the CDR3 reads CAITGTNTYNEQFF. The CDR3 nucleotides are TGTGCCATCACCGGAACCAACACCTACAATGAGCAGTTCTTC.

The rearrangement links TRBV11-2 to TRBJ2-1; the D gene is possibly TRBD2 (6 bases). The CDR3 totals 15 residues. Looked up from germline, CDR1 is SGHAT and CDR2 is FQNNGV. Trimming left V 5 bases short and J 2 bases short, with 13 bases between. CDR3 bases: TGTGCCAGCAGCCCAACTAGCTACCCCTACAATGAGCAGTTCTTC. It translates to CASSPTSYPYNEQFF.

V gene TRBV11-2 combines with J gene TRBJ2-1, with D possibly matching TRBD2 (7 bases). The ends were cut back, 5 bases at V and 4 bases at J, with 12 bases in the middle. CDR1 is SGHAT and CDR2 is FQNNGV in the germline V gene. The CDR3 covers 14 residues. The CDR3 DNA is TGTGCCAGCAGCGAGGGGGAGGGGTACAATGAGCAGTTCTTC. Amino acids: CASSEGEGYNEQFF.